This is a list of T cell receptor beta chains from one sample in a study of identical twins. TCRdb ran MiXCR on the 5' RACE reads and lists one entry per CDR3 protein. Among approximately 500,000 distinct CDR3 sequences listed, 20% to 25% were seen once. The sample was also reused in another study, on T cells expressing NK-cell markers.

The sequencing input was CD4+ T cells sorted from blood. The receptors were gathered from a woman aged 18-29 years in good health. The conserved cysteine and the conserved F or W are not part of the CDR3 here. The D gene is left open where the match is weak.

j_gene,d_gene,v_gene,CDR3aa
TRBJ2-2,TRBD2,TRBV7-2,ASTLPQRGTGELF
TRBJ2-2,TRBD1,TRBV5-1,ATHGQGSTGELF
TRBJ2-5,.,TRBV18,ASSPQGTAKETQY
TRBJ2-1,TRBD1,TRBV5-1,ASSRRGTPGQGWSAYNEQF
TRBJ2-4,.,TRBV7-2,ASSLGFGNIQY
TRBJ2-3,.,TRBV12-3/TRBV12-4,ASTVLTSTDTQY
TRBJ2-5,.,TRBV6-2/TRBV6-3,ASSPYETQY
TRBJ1-5,.,TRBV10-3,AISAGDQPQH
TRBJ2-5,.,TRBV12-3/TRBV12-4,ASSLVLETQY
TRBJ2-7,.,TRBV6-1,ASRKGQNYEQY
TRBJ1-1,.,TRBV29-1,SVFGNTEAF
TRBJ1-1,TRBD1,TRBV29-1,SVHRGDTEAF
TRBJ2-3,TRBD2,TRBV24-1,ATLAAPPGDTQY
TRBJ2-7,.,TRBV12-3/TRBV12-4,ASSFLDEQY
TRBJ1-2,.,TRBV10-3,AIRIDGTGYGYT
TRBJ1-5,.,TRBV6-5,ASGDQPQH
TRBJ2-2,.,TRBV5-1,ASSLLSANTGELF
TRBJ2-3,.,TRBV10-2,ASSARTDTQY
TRBJ2-6,TRBD1,TRBV25-1,ASSLGTGRSSGANVLT
TRBJ2-1,.,TRBV27,ASSLWSGGWGGNEQF
TRBJ2-5,TRBD2,TRBV20-1,SAGLAGRETQY
TRBJ2-2,.,TRBV29-1,SVGLANTGELF
TRBJ2-3,.,TRBV4-3,ASSQDIIGGTDTQY
TRBJ1-5,.,TRBV9,ASSYYPGNQPQH
TRBJ2-4,.,TRBV10-3,AITQPPRDKGFKNIQY
TRBJ2-2,.,TRBV27,ASSERTGELF
TRBJ1-2,TRBD1,TRBV12-3/TRBV12-4,ASSLAGTGDYGYT
TRBJ2-6,.,TRBV6-5,ASSYSGSDFSGANVLT
TRBJ2-5,.,TRBV4-3,ASSHWGPGETQY
TRBJ2-5,TRBD2,TRBV6-5,ASSYRLAGETQY
TRBJ2-1,TRBD2,TRBV29-1,SVTSGFAYNEQF
TRBJ2-5,.,TRBV7-9,ASSFYRTVRVETQY
TRBJ1-1,.,TRBV5-6,ASSLYTGTEAF
TRBJ2-7,.,TRBV6-2/TRBV6-3,ASKRTDPYEQY
TRBJ2-1,.,TRBV15,ATSRARLNEQF
TRBJ2-5,.,TRBV5-1,ASSLADPFQETQY
TRBJ2-1,.,TRBV14,ASSQDGYNEQF
TRBJ1-2,.,TRBV12-3/TRBV12-4,ASRNFNYGYT
TRBJ2-1,.,TRBV6-2/TRBV6-3,ATKSPEPGSYNEQF
TRBJ2-2,TRBD2,TRBV5-1,ASSWGRASGSPGELF
TRBJ2-6,TRBD1,TRBV4-1,ASSQTQGATGANVLT